This entry lists 32 T cell receptor beta chains sequenced from one sample in a study of spatial heterogeneity in lung cancer (dated by TCRdb to between 2017 and 2020). General study outcomes and caveats: The tumor nonsynonymous mutation count correlated with the number of expanded alpha and beta TCRs within the tumor.

The time point label of this sample denotes: sample taken at primary tumor resection. Library creation used 5' RACE. TCRdb lists the instrument as NextSeq 500. The public sequencing data were trimmed at Q25 with fastp and processed into clonotypes with MiXCR by TCRdb, which kept only in-frame beta chains. Each entry is one CDR3 protein sequence, shown with its most common DNA and genes. The sample has over 10,000 distinct CDR3 sequences on record, 5.6% of them singletons. 11% of the sample goes to the ten largest clones. For these TCRs, the target antigens are not known. The material sequenced was lung tumor tissue, taken at surgery. The receptors here all came from a female donor with early-stage non-small cell lung cancer.

This clonotype showed up many times. Since it is a stray read in a library aimed at alpha chains, this beta chain has a size that is not meaningful. The chain links TRBV5-1 to TRBJ2-2, with D perhaps assigned TRBD1 or TRBD2 (5 bases each). The germline V gene has CDR1 SGHRS and CDR2 YFSETQ. The CDR3 totals 12 residues. Trimming took 5 bases from V and 5 from J, leaving 7 bases between them. The CDR3 DNA reads TGCGCCAGCAGGGGGGAAACCGGGGAGCTGTTTTTT. Amino acid sequence: CASRGETGELFF. Full variable domain (missing parts from reference TRBV5-1 and TRBJ2-2): KAGVTQTPRYLIKTRGQQVTLSCSPISGHRSVSWYQQTPGQGLQFLFEYFSETQRNKGNFPGRFSGRQFSNSRSEMNVSTLELGDSALYLCASRGETGELFFGEGSRLTVL.

This clonotype was detected ten times or more. This beta chain is an unintended read in a library built for alpha chains; its size means little. This sequence joins TRBV5-6 and TRBJ2-2; no reliable D call. Germline CDR1 SGHDT, CDR2 YYEEEE. The CDR3 consists of 13 residues. Trimming cost V 2 bases and J 4 bases, with 6 bases left between them. CDR3 bases: TGTGCCAGCAGCTTCCACCCCACCGGGGAGCTGTTTTTT. Residues: CASSFHPTGELFF.

There are many counts of this clonotype. This beta chain lies outside the target of a library built for alpha chains; its clone size means little. V is TRBV2 and J is TRBJ2-5, with 7 bases fitting TRBD1. CDR3 length: 15 residues. Trimming cost V 5 bases and J 7 bases; bases outside gene matches: 13. Germline V gene data show CDR1 as SNHLY and CDR2 as FYNNEI. CDR3 coding DNA: TGTGCCAGCAGTCTCCTCGGGGACAGCCGCGGGACCCAGTACTTC. Amino acid sequence: CASSLLGDSRGTQYF.

Many counts were recorded for this clonotype. Because the library targeted alpha chains, this beta chain is an off-target read whose size means little. The chain uses TRBV12-3 or TRBV12-4 and TRBJ2-3, with a weak D call TRBD1 (6 bases). Trimming pared 6 bases from V and 5 bases from J, leaving 18 bases between. CDR3 size: 15 residues. The DNA of the CDR3 is TGTGCCAGCAGGTCCAGTCAGGGGAGTGGAGATACGCAGTATTTT. Translating gives CASRSSQGSGDTQYF.

This clonotype was observed many times. This beta chain turned up in a library designed for alpha chains; as an off-target read, its abundance says little. This chain connects TRBV12-3 or TRBV12-4 to TRBJ2-5; 7 nucleotides align to TRBD2. Germline trimming cut 8 bases from V and 1 base from J; bases unmatched to any gene: 7. The CDR3 sequence is 14 residues long. CDR3 sequence: CASRKTSSQETQYF. CDR3 bases: TGTGCCAGCCGCAAGACTAGCTCCCAAGAGACCCAGTACTTC.

This clonotype was found many times. Being off target in a library aimed at alpha chains, this beta chain has a size of little meaning. This rearrangement joins TRBV28 to TRBJ1-2, with 8 bases identical to TRBD1. J was trimmed by 4 bases and V by 6 bases; bases with no gene match: 10. The CDR3 totals 15 residues. Germline V lookup: CDR1 MDHEN, CDR2 SYDVKM. CDR3 nucleotide sequence: TGTGCCAGCAGGAGGTGGACAGGGAAGTTCTATGGCTACACCTTC. It specifies CASRRWTGKFYGYTF.

This clonotype was detected many times. Because this beta chain is a stray read in a library intended to capture alpha chains, its abundance should not be given much weight. The chain is built from TRBV20-1 and TRBJ1-6; D not certain. V shed 2 bases and J shed 7 bases, with 6 bases lying between them. This CDR3 has 12 amino acids. Germline lookup yields CDR1 DFQATT and CDR2 SNEGSKA (reference sequence). DNA for the CDR3: TGCAGTGCTAGAAAGGTCAATTCACCCCTCCACTTT. Translation gives CSARKVNSPLHF.

Ten or more counts support this clonotype. The library was designed around alpha chains, so this beta chain is a stray read whose abundance carries little weight. The CDR3 DNA follows: TGTGCCAGCAGCTCTACCATCCAAGAGACCCAGTACTTC. Translated, it gives CASSSTIQETQYF. V and J are TRBV7-9 and TRBJ2-5; D call uncertain. Germline CDR1 and CDR2: SEHNR and FQNEAQ (reference sequence). V lost 4 bases and J lost 1, with 7 bases in between. The CDR3 extends over 13 amino acids. Supplemented by reference TRBV7-9 and TRBJ2-5, the full variable domain reads DTGVSQNPRHKITKRGQNVTFRCDPISEHNRLYWYRQTLGQGPEFLTYFQNEAQLEKSRLLSDRFSAERPKGSFSTLEIQRTEQGDSAMYLCASSSTIQETQYFGPGTRLLVL.

This clonotype was recorded at least ten times. This beta chain is off target for a library built for alpha chains, so its abundance means little. The chain links TRBV14 to TRBJ2-4, with 9 bases aligning to TRBD1. V lost 4 bases to trimming and J lost 2 bases; unmatched junction nucleotides: 6. The length of the CDR3 is 16 residues. Germline values: CDR1 SGHDN, CDR2 FVKESK. CDR3 nucleotides: TGTGCCAGCAGCCCTGGGACAGGGAAGTCCAAAAACATTCAGTACTTC. It translates to CASSPGTGKSKNIQYF. Based on the CDR3 plus reference TRBV14 and TRBJ2-4, the full variable domain is EAGVTQFPSHSVIEKGQTVTLRCDPISGHDNLYWYRRVMGKEIKFLLHFVKESKQDESGMPNNRFLAERTGGTYSTLKVQPAELEDSGVYFCASSPGTGKSKNIQYFGAGTRLSVL.

This clonotype was seen repeatedly, ten times or more. As an off-target read in a library built for alpha chains, this beta chain has a frequency of little significance. The chain employs TRBV12-3 or TRBV12-4 and TRBJ2-2; either TRBD1 or TRBD2 may supply D (5 bases each). The CDR3 has 12 residues. The germline V and J ends were trimmed by 5 bases and 5 bases, with 6 bases remaining between them. In DNA form, the CDR3 reads TGTGCCAGCAGTGGGGGTACCGGGGAGCTGTTTTTT. Translating gives CASSGGTGELFF.

By sample share, this clonotype is medium-sized. The library was prepared for alpha chains; this beta chain is a stray read, so its frequency means little. The rearrangement uses TRBV29-1 and TRBJ1-2; the D gene is possibly TRBD1 (5 bases). The V end was cut by 2 bases, the J end by 2 bases, with 6 bases between. The CDR3 extends over 12 amino acids. Germline V gene lookup returns CDR1 SQVTM and CDR2 ANQGSEA. The DNA for the CDR3 is TGCAGCGTTGAACGGGGGAACTATGGCTACACCTTC. Translated, it gives CSVERGNYGYTF.

This clonotype was recorded at least ten times. Within a library made for alpha chains, this beta chain is off target, and its count is uninformative. The rearrangement uses TRBV5-6 and TRBJ1-5; the match to TRBD1 covers 8 bases. This CDR3 is 18 amino acids long. The V gene end was trimmed by 4 bases and the J gene end by 4 bases; junction bases not matched to a gene: 16. The germline CDR1 and CDR2 sequences are SGHDT and YYEEEE. The CDR3 is CASSNWLFMDRVNQPQHF. In nucleotides, the CDR3 is TGTGCCAGCAGCAATTGGTTGTTTATGGACAGGGTTAATCAGCCCCAGCATTTT.

This clonotype is deemed large. In a library made to pick up alpha chains, this beta chain is a stray read with a size that means little. V and J are TRBV5-1 and TRBJ1-1, with no clear D. Germline CDR1 and CDR2: SGHRS and YFSETQ. Between the trimmed V and J ends, which lost 4 bases and 2 bases, there was a span of 15 bases. The CDR3 totals 15 residues. DNA of the CDR3: TGCGCCAGCAGCCAGGACCTGGTTGGAAACACTGAAGCTTTCTTT. This translates into CASSQDLVGNTEAFF.

This clonotype came up many times. This beta chain is a stray read from a library made for alpha chains; its abundance is not meaningful. The rearrangement uses TRBV7-9 and TRBJ1-2; D uncertain. V was pared by 0 bases and J by 8 bases, with 10 bases between. Germline V lookup: CDR1 SEHNR, CDR2 FQNEAQ (reference sequence). CDR3 length: 13 amino acids. CDR3 sequence: CASSLAAFRGYTF. Here the CDR3 DNA reads TGTGCCAGCAGCTTAGCGGCCTTCAGGGGCTACACCTTC.

This clonotype was seen at least ten times. This beta chain came through as a stray read in a library set up for alpha chains, and its size says little. The chain joins TRBV3-1 to TRBJ2-7; D tentatively reads TRBD1 or TRBD2 (5 bases each). This CDR3 comprises 12 residues. Deletions cut 4 bases from V and 7 bases from J, with 11 bases between. Germline CDR1 is LGHDT and CDR2 is YNNKEL (reference sequence). CDR3 protein: CASSRSWGEQYF. The CDR3 bases are TGTGCCAGCAGCCGATCCTGGGGGGAGCAGTACTTC.

This clonotype has a count of ten or more. Being off target in a library aimed at alpha chains, this beta chain has a size of little meaning. The J gene is TRBJ1-4, the V gene TRBV2; no definite D call. CDR1 is SNHLY, CDR2 FYNNEI, per germline. The CDR3 spans 12 residues. Trimming removed 7 bases at V and 4 bases at J, with 7 bases between. The CDR3 is CASKLGNEKLFF. CDR3 DNA: TGTGCCAGCAAATTGGGTAATGAAAAACTGTTTTTT.

This clonotype counts as medium-sized (0.01 to 0.1%). This beta chain is a stray read from a library made for alpha chains; its abundance is not meaningful. The V and J genes are TRBV4-2 and TRBJ1-3, with a possible D match to TRBD1 (6 bases). CDR1 is LGHNA and CDR2 is YNFKEQ in the germline V gene. This CDR3 region has 16 residues. Trimming stripped 3 bases from V and 0 bases from J, with 12 bases between. CDR3 bases: TGTGCCAGCAGCCATATCGACAGGATCTCTGGAAACACCATATATTTT. Amino acids: CASSHIDRISGNTIYF.

Within the sample, this clonotype is medium-sized. This beta chain is an off-target read within a library intended for alpha chains, so its frequency means little. This chain connects TRBV6-5 to TRBJ2-7, with D tentatively TRBD2 (5 bases). Trimming took off 3 bases at V and 3 bases at J, with 9 bases between the two ends. The CDR3 extends over 13 amino acids. Germline V gives CDR1 MNHEY, CDR2 SVGAGI. The DNA for the CDR3 is TGTGCCAGCAGTTATAGAGGGAACTACGAGCAGTACTTC. Translating it yields CASSYRGNYEQYF.

This clonotype is medium-sized. Since it is a stray read in a library aimed at alpha chains, this beta chain has a size that is not meaningful. In DNA form, the CDR3 reads TGTGCCAGCAGCCCGCTGGGGGTGAACACTGAAGCTTTCTTT. It yields the protein CASSPLGVNTEAFF. The rearrangement joins TRBV3-1 to TRBJ1-1; possibly TRBD1 for D (5 bases). Deletions cut 4 bases from V and 0 bases from J, with 9 bases between. The CDR3 spans 14 residues. Germline values: CDR1 LGHDT, CDR2 YNNKEL (reference sequence).

Ten or more counts support this clonotype. This beta chain turned up in a library designed for alpha chains; as an off-target read, its abundance says little. J is TRBJ2-1 and V is TRBV14, with TRBD1 matching 10 bases. Germline assignment: CDR1 SGHDN and CDR2 FVKESK. CDR3 length: 15 amino acids. The trim removed 6 bases at V and 6 bases at J, leaving 8 bases unmatched. CDR3 bases: TGTGCCAGCAGTCCTCTCGGGACAGGGGTCAATGAGCAGTTCTTC. Translating gives CASSPLGTGVNEQFF.

This clonotype has a count of ten or more. Within a library made for alpha chains, this beta chain is off target, and its count is uninformative. The rearrangement joins TRBV7-3 to TRBJ1-1; D call uncertain. Germline V gene lookup returns CDR1 SGHTA and CDR2 FQGTGA. The CDR3 consists of 13 residues. Trimming left V 2 bases short and J 6 bases short, with 10 bases between. The CDR3 DNA sequence: TGTGCCAGCAGCTTATTGGCAGCCGCTGAAGCTTTCTTT. Its protein product is CASSLLAAAEAFF.

The sample holds many counts of this clonotype. With the library built for alpha chains, this beta chain is off target and its frequency is not meaningful. This rearrangement joins TRBV7-9 to TRBJ2-3, with 11 bases matching TRBD2. V lost 3 bases and J lost 2; bases outside the gene matches: 4. The CDR3 has 16 amino acids. Germline loops: CDR1 SEHNR, CDR2 FQNEAQ (reference sequence). The CDR3 loop reads CASSFGLAGFTDTQYF. CDR3 in DNA: TGTGCCAGCAGCTTTGGACTAGCGGGTTTCACAGATACGCAGTATTTT.

The table lists this clonotype with many counts. Since it is a stray read in a library aimed at alpha chains, this beta chain has a size that is not meaningful. This rearrangement joins TRBV7-2 to TRBJ2-7; 10 bases are a match to TRBD2. The CDR3 is made up of 17 amino acids. The germline V gene encodes CDR1 SGHTA and CDR2 FQGNSA. Germline trimming cut 2 bases from V and 3 bases from J; bases unmatched to any gene: 10. CDR3: CASSLYLGTSVNYEQYF. CDR3 DNA sequence: TGTGCCAGCAGCTTATACCTCGGGACTAGCGTAAACTACGAGCAGTACTTC.

This clonotype was recorded at least ten times. Because the library targeted alpha chains, this beta chain is an off-target read whose size means little. The genes are TRBV7-2 and TRBJ1-4; 10 nucleotides align to TRBD1. Germline V gene lookup returns CDR1 SGHTA and CDR2 FQGNSA. The CDR3 has 14 amino acids. V dropped 5 bases and J dropped 8; count of bases not matched to a gene: 5. CDR3 amino acids: CASSTGQGTEKLFF. As DNA, the CDR3 is TGTGCCAGCAGCACGGGACAGGGGACGGAAAAACTGTTTTTT. Drawing the rest from reference TRBV7-2 and TRBJ1-4, the complete variable domain is GAGVSQSPSNKVTEKGKDVELRCDPISGHTALYWYRQSLGQGLEFLIYFQGNSAPDKSGLPSDRFSAERTGGSVSTLTIQRTQQEDSAVYLCASSTGQGTEKLFFGSGTQLSVL.

This clonotype was recorded at least ten times. This beta chain represents an off-target read in a library built for alpha chains; its size is of limited meaning. This chain connects TRBV12-3 or TRBV12-4 to TRBJ2-1; D is uncertain. The CDR3 length is 14 residues. V was shortened by 3 bases and J by 2 bases, with 8 bases between the two germline ends. In DNA, the CDR3 is TGTGCCAGCAGTTTGGTCGGGCCCTACAATGAGCAGTTCTTC. It specifies CASSLVGPYNEQFF.

This clonotype was seen many times. Just one base apart from a much larger clone, this may be a read error. The library was prepared for alpha chains; this beta chain is a stray read, so its frequency means little. This rearrangement joins TRBV29-1 to TRBJ2-5; possibly TRBD1 or TRBD2 for D (5 bases each). This CDR3 contains 13 residues. Germline V CDR1 and CDR2: SQVTM, ANQGSEA. In DNA form, the CDR3 reads TGCAGCGTGGACATAGGGACGCAAGAGACCCAGCACTTC. This sequence encodes CSVDIGTQETQHF. The whole variable domain, filled in from reference TRBV29-1 and TRBJ2-5, reads SAVISQKPSRDICQRGTSLTIQCQVDSQVTMMFWYRQQPGQSLTLIATANQGSEATYESGFVIDKFPISRPNLTFSTLTVSNMSPEDSSIYLCSVDIGTQETQHFGPGTRLLVL.

This clonotype came up many times. Since it is a stray read in a library aimed at alpha chains, this beta chain has a size that is not meaningful. The chain is built from TRBV7-2 and TRBJ1-6; the D is unclear. This CDR3 comprises 15 residues. Germline values: CDR1 SGHTA, CDR2 FQGNSA. Trimming cost V 2 bases and J 0 bases, with 5 bases left between them. The CDR3 is CASSLRSSYNSPLHF. CDR3 in DNA: TGTGCCAGCAGCTTAAGAAGCTCCTATAATTCACCCCTCCACTTT.

This clonotype has ten or more counts. For a library built for alpha chains, this beta chain is a stray read; little rests on its size. This chain links TRBV11-2 with TRBJ2-7; D unclear. The CDR3 is made up of 14 amino acids. V shed 5 bases and J shed 2 bases, with 13 bases lying between them. Germline-derived CDR1 and CDR2 are SGHAT and FQNNGV. The CDR3 sequence is CASSRGRFTYEQYF. DNA of the CDR3: TGTGCCAGCAGCCGCGGACGTTTCACCTACGAGCAGTACTTC. Based on the CDR3 plus reference TRBV11-2 and TRBJ2-7, the full variable domain is EAGVAQSPRYKIIEKRQSVAFWCNPISGHATLYWYQQILGQGPKLLIQFQNNGVVDDSQLPKDRFSAERLKGVDSTLKIQPAKLEDSAVYLCASSRGRFTYEQYFGPGTRLTVT.

By share, this clonotype counts as medium-sized. With the library built for alpha chains, this beta chain is off target and its frequency is not meaningful. The chain joins TRBV2 to TRBJ2-5; no clear D. Germline V gene sequence: CDR1 SNHLY, CDR2 FYNNEI. Trimming removed 6 bases from V and 1 base from J, with 12 bases in between. This CDR3 region has 14 residues. CDR3 coding DNA: TGTGCCAGCAGCATAGGTCAGCCCCAAGAGACCCAGTACTTC. Residues: CASSIGQPQETQYF.

This clonotype was seen at least ten times. Little can be read into the size of this beta chain, an off-target read in a library designed for alpha chains. This sequence joins TRBV7-9 and TRBJ1-6, with 10 bases lining up with TRBD1. The V and J ends lost 1 base and 7 bases, in that order; junction bases with no gene match: 4. This CDR3 has 16 amino acids. Germline V gene data show CDR1 as SEHNR and CDR2 as FQNEAQ (reference sequence). In DNA, the CDR3 is TGTGCCAGCAGCTTAGGGGACAGGGGACCGAATTCACCCCTCCACTTT. Its translation: CASSLGDRGPNSPLHF. Together with reference TRBV7-9 and TRBJ1-6, the CDR3 gives the full variable domain: DTGVSQNPRHKITKRGQNVTFRCDPISEHNRLYWYRQTLGQGPEFLTYFQNEAQLEKSRLLSDRFSAERPKGSFSTLEIQRTEQGDSAMYLCASSLGDRGPNSPLHFGNGTRLTVT.

This clonotype is categorized as medium-sized. The library was prepared for alpha chains; this beta chain is a stray read, so its frequency means little. CDR3 nucleotide sequence: TGTGCCAGCAGCTTTATGGGGGCGGTCTACAATGAGCAGTTCTTC. Protein product: CASSFMGAVYNEQFF. This sequence joins TRBV11-1 and TRBJ2-1, with a possible D match to TRBD1 (6 bases). Germline values: CDR1 SGHAT, CDR2 FQDESV (reference sequence). The ends were cut back, 3 bases at V and 3 bases at J, with 12 bases in the middle. CDR3 size: 15 residues.

This clonotype was counted many times. The size of this beta chain means little, since it is a stray read in a library made for alpha chains. This rearrangement joins TRBV6-1 to TRBJ2-7; 7 nucleotides line up with TRBD1. V lost 8 bases and J lost 7; bases outside the gene matches: 14. The germline gives CDR1 MNHNS, CDR2 SASEGT. CDR3 length equals 14 residues. The CDR3 loop reads CASHRTGVIGEQYF. DNA for the CDR3: TGTGCCAGCCATCGGACAGGCGTTATCGGGGAGCAGTACTTC.